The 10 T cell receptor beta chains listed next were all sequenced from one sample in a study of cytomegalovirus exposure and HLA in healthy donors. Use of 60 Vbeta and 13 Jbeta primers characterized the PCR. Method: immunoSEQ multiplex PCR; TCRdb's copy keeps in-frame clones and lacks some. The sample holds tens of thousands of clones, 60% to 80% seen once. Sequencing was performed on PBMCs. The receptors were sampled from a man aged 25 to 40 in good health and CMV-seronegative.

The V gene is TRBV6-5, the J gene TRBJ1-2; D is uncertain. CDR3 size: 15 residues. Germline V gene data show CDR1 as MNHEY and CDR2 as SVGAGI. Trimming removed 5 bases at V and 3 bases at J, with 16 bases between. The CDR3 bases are TGTGCCAGCAGTCGGACCCGCCCCGGGGACTATGGCTACACCTTC. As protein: CASSRTRPGDYGYTF.

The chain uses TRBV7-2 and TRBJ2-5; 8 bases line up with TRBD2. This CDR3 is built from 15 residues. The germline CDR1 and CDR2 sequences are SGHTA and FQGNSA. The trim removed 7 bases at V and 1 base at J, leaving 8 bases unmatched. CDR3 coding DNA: TGTGCCAGCATGCTGGGCGGGGGGCCCCAAGAGACCCAGTACTTC. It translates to CASMLGGGPQETQYF.

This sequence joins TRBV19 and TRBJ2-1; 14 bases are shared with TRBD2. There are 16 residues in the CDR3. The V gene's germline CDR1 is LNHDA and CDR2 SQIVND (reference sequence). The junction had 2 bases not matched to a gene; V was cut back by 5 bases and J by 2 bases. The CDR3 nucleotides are TGTGCCAGTAGTCCGACTAGCGGGGGGGCCTACAATGAGCAGTTCTTC. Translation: CASSPTSGGAYNEQFF. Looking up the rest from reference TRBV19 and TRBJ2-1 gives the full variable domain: DGGITQSPKYLFRKEGQNVTLSCEQNLNHDAMYWYRQDPGQGLRLIYYSQIVNDFQKGDIAEGYSVSREKKESFPLTVTSAQKNPTAFYLCASSPTSGGAYNEQFFGPGTRLTVL.

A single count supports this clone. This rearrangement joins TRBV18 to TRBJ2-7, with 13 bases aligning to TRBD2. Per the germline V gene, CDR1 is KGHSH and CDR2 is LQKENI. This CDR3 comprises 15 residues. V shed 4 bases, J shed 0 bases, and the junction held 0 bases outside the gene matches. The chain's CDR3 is CASSRTSGSSYEQYF. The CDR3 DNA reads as TGTGCCAGCTCACGGACTAGCGGGAGCTCCTACGAGCAGTACTTC.

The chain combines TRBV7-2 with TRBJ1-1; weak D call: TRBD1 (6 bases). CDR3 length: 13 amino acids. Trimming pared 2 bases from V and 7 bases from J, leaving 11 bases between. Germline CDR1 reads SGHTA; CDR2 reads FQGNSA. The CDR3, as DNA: TGTGCCAGCAGCTTACACCAGGGGCGTGAAGCTTTCTTT. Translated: CASSLHQGREAFF. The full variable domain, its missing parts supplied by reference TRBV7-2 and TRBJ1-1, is GAGVSQSPSNKVTEKGKDVELRCDPISGHTALYWYRQSLGQGLEFLIYFQGNSAPDKSGLPSDRFSAERTGGSVSTLTIQRTQQEDSAVYLCASSLHQGREAFFGQGTRLTVV.

The CDR3 protein is CASSYSRIYEQYF. CDR3 bases: TGTGCCAGCAGTTACTCGAGGATCTACGAGCAGTACTTC. The V and J genes are TRBV6-5 and TRBJ2-7, with D uncertain. V dropped 0 bases and J dropped 3 bases, with 6 bases sitting between them. Germline V gene lookup returns CDR1 MNHEY and CDR2 SVGAGI. The CDR3 sequence is 13 residues long.

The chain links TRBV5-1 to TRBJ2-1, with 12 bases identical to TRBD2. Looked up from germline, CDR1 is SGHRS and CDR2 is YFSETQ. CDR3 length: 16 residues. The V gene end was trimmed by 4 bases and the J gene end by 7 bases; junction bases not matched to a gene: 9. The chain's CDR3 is CASSEMTSGSLNEQFF. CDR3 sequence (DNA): TGCGCCAGCAGCGAAATGACTAGCGGGAGCCTAAATGAGCAGTTCTTC.

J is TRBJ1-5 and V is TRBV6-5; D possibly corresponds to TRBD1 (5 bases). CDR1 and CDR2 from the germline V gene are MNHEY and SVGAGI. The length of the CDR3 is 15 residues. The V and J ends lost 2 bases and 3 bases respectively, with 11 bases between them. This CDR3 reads CASSYDGQPNQPQHF. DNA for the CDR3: TGTGCCAGCAGTTACGACGGACAACCCAATCAGCCCCAGCATTTT.

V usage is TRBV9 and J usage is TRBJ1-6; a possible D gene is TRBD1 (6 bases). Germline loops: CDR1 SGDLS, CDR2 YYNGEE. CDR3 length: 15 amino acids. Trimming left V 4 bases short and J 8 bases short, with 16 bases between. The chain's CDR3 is CASSRGIPTDSPLHF. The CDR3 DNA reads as TGTGCCAGCAGCAGGGGGATCCCGACGGATTCACCCCTCCACTTT.

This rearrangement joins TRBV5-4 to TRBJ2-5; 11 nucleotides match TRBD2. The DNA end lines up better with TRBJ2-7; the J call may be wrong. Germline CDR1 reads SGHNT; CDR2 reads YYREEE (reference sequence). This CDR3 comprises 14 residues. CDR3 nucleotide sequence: TGTGCCAGCAGCTTGACTAGCGGGAGCTACGAGCAGTACTTC. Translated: CASSLTSGSYEQYF.